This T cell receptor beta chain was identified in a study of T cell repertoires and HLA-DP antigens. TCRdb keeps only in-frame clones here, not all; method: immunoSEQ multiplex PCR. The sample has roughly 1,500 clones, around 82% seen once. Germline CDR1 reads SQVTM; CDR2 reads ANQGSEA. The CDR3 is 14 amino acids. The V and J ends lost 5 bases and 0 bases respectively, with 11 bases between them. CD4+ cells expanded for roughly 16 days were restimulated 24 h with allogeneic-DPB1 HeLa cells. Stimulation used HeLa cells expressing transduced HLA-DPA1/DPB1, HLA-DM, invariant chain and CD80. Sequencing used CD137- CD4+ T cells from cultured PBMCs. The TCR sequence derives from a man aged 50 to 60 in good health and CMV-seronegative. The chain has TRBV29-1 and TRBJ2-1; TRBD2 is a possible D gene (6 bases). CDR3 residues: CSVKGRSSYNEQFF. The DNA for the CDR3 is TGCAGCGTTAAAGGGAGGAGCTCCTACAATGAGCAGTTCTTC.